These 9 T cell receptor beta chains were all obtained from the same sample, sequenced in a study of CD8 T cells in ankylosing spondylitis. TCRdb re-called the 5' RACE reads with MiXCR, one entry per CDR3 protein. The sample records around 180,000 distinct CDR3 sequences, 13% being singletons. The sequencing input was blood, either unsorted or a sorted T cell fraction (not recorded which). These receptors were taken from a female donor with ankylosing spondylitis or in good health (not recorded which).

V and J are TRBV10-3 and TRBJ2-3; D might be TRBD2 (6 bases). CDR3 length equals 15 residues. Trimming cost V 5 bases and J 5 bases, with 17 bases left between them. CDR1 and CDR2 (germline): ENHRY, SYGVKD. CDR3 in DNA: TGTGCCATCAGTCTTAGCGGAGCTACCCAAGATACGCAGTATTTT. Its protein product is CAISLSGATQDTQYF.

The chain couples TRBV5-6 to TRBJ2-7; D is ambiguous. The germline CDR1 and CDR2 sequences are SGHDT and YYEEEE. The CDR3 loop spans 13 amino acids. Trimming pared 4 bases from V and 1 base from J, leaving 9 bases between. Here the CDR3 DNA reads TGTGCCAGCAGCCGCAAGGTATCCTACGAGCAGTACTTC. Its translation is CASSRKVSYEQYF. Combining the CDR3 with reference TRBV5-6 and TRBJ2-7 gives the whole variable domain DAGVTQSPTHLIKTRGQQVTLRCSPKSGHDTVSWYQQALGQGPQFIFQYYEEEERQRGNFPDRFSGHQFPNYSSELNVNALLLGDSALYLCASSRKVSYEQYFGPGTRLTVT.

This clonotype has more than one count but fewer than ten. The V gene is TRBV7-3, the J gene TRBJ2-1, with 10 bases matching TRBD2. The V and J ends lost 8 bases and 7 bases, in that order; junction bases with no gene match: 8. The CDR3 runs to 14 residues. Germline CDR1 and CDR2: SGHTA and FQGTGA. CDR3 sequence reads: CASSIAGGVNEQFF. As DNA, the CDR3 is TGTGCCAGCTCAATAGCGGGAGGCGTTAATGAGCAGTTCTTC.

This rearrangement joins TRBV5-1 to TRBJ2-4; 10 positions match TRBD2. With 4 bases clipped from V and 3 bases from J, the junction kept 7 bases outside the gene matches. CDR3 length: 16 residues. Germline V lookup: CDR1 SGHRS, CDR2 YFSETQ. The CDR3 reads CASSLGLAALKNIQYF. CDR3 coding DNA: TGCGCCAGCAGCCTTGGACTAGCGGCCCTCAAAAACATTCAGTACTTC.

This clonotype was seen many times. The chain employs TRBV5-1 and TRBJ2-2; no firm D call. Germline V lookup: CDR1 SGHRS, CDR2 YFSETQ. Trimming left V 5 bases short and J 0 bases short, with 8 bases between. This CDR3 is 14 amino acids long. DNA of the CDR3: TGCGCCAGCAGGCCAGCCCCGAACACCGGGGAGCTGTTTTTT. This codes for CASRPAPNTGELFF. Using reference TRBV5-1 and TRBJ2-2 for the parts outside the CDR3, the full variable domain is KAGVTQTPRYLIKTRGQQVTLSCSPISGHRSVSWYQQTPGQGLQFLFEYFSETQRNKGNFPGRFSGRQFSNSRSEMNVSTLELGDSALYLCASRPAPNTGELFFGEGSRLTVL.

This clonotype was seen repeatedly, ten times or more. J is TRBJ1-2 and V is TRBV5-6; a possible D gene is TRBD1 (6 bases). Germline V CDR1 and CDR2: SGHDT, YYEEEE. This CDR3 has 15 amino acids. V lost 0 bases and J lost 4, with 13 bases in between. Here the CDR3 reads CASSLVGGASYGYTF. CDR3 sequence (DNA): TGTGCCAGCAGCTTGGTGGGGGGCGCAAGCTATGGCTACACCTTC.

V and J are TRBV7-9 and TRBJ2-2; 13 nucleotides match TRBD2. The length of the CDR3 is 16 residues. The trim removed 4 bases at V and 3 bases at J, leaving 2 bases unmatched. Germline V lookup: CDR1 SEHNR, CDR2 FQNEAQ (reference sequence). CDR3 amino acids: CASSWTSGSYTGELFF. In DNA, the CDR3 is TGTGCCAGCAGCTGGACTAGCGGGAGTTACACCGGGGAGCTGTTTTTT.

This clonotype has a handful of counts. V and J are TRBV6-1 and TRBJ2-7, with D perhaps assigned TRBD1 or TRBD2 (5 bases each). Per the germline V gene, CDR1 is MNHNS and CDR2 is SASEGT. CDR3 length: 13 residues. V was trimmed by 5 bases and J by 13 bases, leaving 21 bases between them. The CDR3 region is CASSTSGTKCQYF. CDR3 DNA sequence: TGTGCCAGCAGTACCTCCGGGACGAAGTGCCAATACTTC.

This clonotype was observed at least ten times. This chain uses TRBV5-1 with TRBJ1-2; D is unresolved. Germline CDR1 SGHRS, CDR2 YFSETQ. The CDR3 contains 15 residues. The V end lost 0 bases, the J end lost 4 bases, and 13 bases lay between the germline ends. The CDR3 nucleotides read TGCGCCAGCAGCTTGGTTGGTGAGCCGGGCTATGGCTACACCTTC. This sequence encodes CASSLVGEPGYGYTF.